Presented here are 10 T cell receptor beta chains from one specimen sequenced in a study of blood T cell repertoires in COVID-19. Method: immunoSEQ multiplex PCR; TCRdb's copy keeps in-frame clones and lacks some. The sample includes more than 250,000 clones, around 87% seen only once; the top ten take 1%. Sequenced material: peripheral blood. The receptor source for this set is a man in his fifties with active or convalescent COVID-19.

This chain connects TRBV4-3 to TRBJ2-3, with TRBD2 identical over 11 bases. The V gene's germline CDR1 is LGHNA and CDR2 YSLEER. CDR3 length equals 17 residues. V dropped 1 base and J dropped 5; count of bases not matched to a gene: 8. DNA of the CDR3: TGCGCCAGCAGCCAAGTGGTAGCGGGGGGGCCGGGAGATACGCAGTATTTT. Protein: CASSQVVAGGPGDTQYF.

V usage is TRBV4-3 and J usage is TRBJ1-1, with D uncertain. CDR3 length: 15 amino acids. The V and J ends lost 0 bases and 0 bases respectively, with 8 bases between them. The germline V gene has CDR1 LGHNA and CDR2 YSLEER. The CDR3 nucleotides are TGCGCCAGCAGCCAAGACAGGCGAATGAACACTGAAGCTTTCTTT. Residues: CASSQDRRMNTEAFF.

This clone was detected once. V and J are TRBV28 and TRBJ2-7; D might be TRBD2 (6 bases). The CDR3 extends over 15 amino acids. V lost 5 bases, J lost 5 bases, and 19 bases lay in between. Germline CDR1 MDHEN, CDR2 SYDVKM. CDR3 DNA: TGTGCCAGCAGTACGCGGACGGGGAGGAGCGACGAGCAGTACTTC. Protein sequence: CASSTRTGRSDEQYF. Full variable domain (missing parts from reference TRBV28 and TRBJ2-7): DVKVTQSSRYLVKRTGEKVFLECVQDMDHENMFWYRQDPGLGLRLIYFSYDVKMKEKGDIPEGYSVSREKKERFSLILESASTNQTSMYLCASSTRTGRSDEQYFGPGTRLTVT.

The genes are TRBV5-8 and TRBJ2-2; D is undetermined. There are 16 residues in the CDR3. The V end lost 0 bases, the J end lost 0 bases, and 9 bases lay between the germline ends. The germline V gene encodes CDR1 SGHTS and CDR2 YDEGEE. The CDR3 DNA reads TGTGCCAGCAGCTTGGCCGCGGCCTCGAACACCGGGGAGCTGTTTTTT. As protein: CASSLAAASNTGELFF.

Only one count was recorded for this clone. V gene TRBV19 combines with J gene TRBJ1-2, with a tentative D call TRBD1 (6 bases). The germline V gene encodes CDR1 LNHDA and CDR2 SQIVND (reference sequence). CDR3 length: 15 amino acids. Trimming took off 8 bases at V and 0 bases at J, with 16 bases between the two ends. CDR3 in amino acids: CASGTGRTANYGYTF. In DNA form, the CDR3 reads TGTGCCAGTGGTACAGGGAGGACGGCTAACTATGGCTACACCTTC. Supplemented by reference TRBV19 and TRBJ1-2, the full variable domain reads DGGITQSPKYLFRKEGQNVTLSCEQNLNHDAMYWYRQDPGQGLRLIYYSQIVNDFQKGDIAEGYSVSREKKESFPLTVTSAQKNPTAFYLCASGTGRTANYGYTFGSGTRLTVV.

V and J are TRBV19 and TRBJ1-3; the D is unclear. Germline V gene lookup returns CDR1 LNHDA and CDR2 SQIVND (reference sequence). The ends were cut back, 5 bases at V and 3 bases at J, with 5 bases in the middle. The CDR3 spans 12 residues. CDR3 coding DNA: TGTGCCAGTAGTTCAGGTGGAAACACCATATATTTT. Amino acids: CASSSGGNTIYF. The complete variable domain, with remaining parts taken from reference TRBV19 and TRBJ1-3, reads DGGITQSPKYLFRKEGQNVTLSCEQNLNHDAMYWYRQDPGQGLRLIYYSQIVNDFQKGDIAEGYSVSREKKESFPLTVTSAQKNPTAFYLCASSSGGNTIYFGEGSWLTVV.

V gene TRBV5-1 combines with J gene TRBJ2-1, with 11 positions matching TRBD2. This CDR3 has 16 residues. Trimming took 0 bases from V and 7 from J; bases not matched to a gene: 6. Germline loops: CDR1 SGHRS, CDR2 YFSETQ. CDR3 DNA sequence: TGCGCCAGCAGCTTGGCGCTAGCGGGAGGTCGGAATGAGCAGTTCTTC. Translated: CASSLALAGGRNEQFF.

This chain links TRBV30 with TRBJ2-3; 11 bases map to TRBD2. CDR1 GTSNPN and CDR2 SVGIG come from the germline V gene (reference sequence). This CDR3 is built from 15 residues. The junction had 6 bases not matched to a gene; V was cut back by 2 bases and J by 5 bases. CDR3 sequence reads: CAWSIAGGRKDTQYF. The DNA for the CDR3 is TGTGCCTGGAGTATAGCGGGGGGGCGGAAAGATACGCAGTATTTT.

The genes are TRBV7-9 and TRBJ2-3; TRBD2 might be the D (6 bases). This CDR3 comprises 17 residues. The V end lost 3 bases, the J end lost 0 bases, and 16 bases lay between the germline ends. Germline CDR1 SEHNR, CDR2 FQNEAQ (reference sequence). CDR3 sequence: CASSFPALGTSTDTQYF. In nucleotides, the CDR3 is TGTGCCAGCAGCTTCCCAGCGCTGGGGACTAGCACAGATACGCAGTATTTT.

V is TRBV18 and J is TRBJ2-7, with TRBD1 identical over 8 bases. V shed 4 bases, J shed 6 bases, and the junction held 8 bases outside the gene matches. Germline V gene data show CDR1 as KGHSH and CDR2 as LQKENI. The CDR3 is 14 amino acids. DNA for the CDR3: TGTGCCAGCTCACAGACAGGGGCCCTCGGCGAGCAGTACTTC. It is translated as CASSQTGALGEQYF. Full variable domain (outside the CDR3, taken from reference TRBV18 and TRBJ2-7): NAGVMQNPRHLVRRRGQEARLRCSPMKGHSHVYWYRQLPEEGLKFMVYLQKENIIDESGMPKERFSAEFPKEGPSILRIQQVVRGDSAAYFCASSQTGALGEQYFGPGTRLTVT.